This T cell receptor beta chain was captured by sequencing in a study of cytomegalovirus exposure and HLA in healthy donors. Germline assignment: CDR1 MNHNY and CDR2 SVGAGI (reference sequence). The CDR3 length is 15 residues. V lost 2 bases and J lost 3, with 11 bases in between. General study points: Researchers counted about 150 TCR beta chains as cytomegalovirus-associated. The dataset shows that most TCR sequences were rare, while some public TCRs occurred in many donors.

Repertoires were generated with immunoSEQ multiplex PCR, while TCRdb's copy carries only in-frame clones and drops some. The sample has approximately 100,000 clones, 88% seen once. About this clone: Its antigen is not known.

The sequenced sample was PBMCs. The clonotype was recovered from a young woman in good health and CMV-seronegative. The rearrangement links TRBV6-6 to TRBJ2-1, with a weak D call TRBD2 (5 bases). The CDR3 DNA is TGTGCCAGCAGTTACCGGCCTAGCTACTACAATGAGCAGTTCTTC. As protein: CASSYRPSYYNEQFF.